What follows describes a single T cell receptor beta chain. Its antigen remains unidentified. The source of the sample is a study of blood T cells in healthy people across ages. Study-level findings and limits: Compared with aged donors, long-lived donors showed fewer expanded clones, suggesting selection.

Primed by a sample-barcoded 5' primer and a J-beta primer mix, a second PCR proceeded for about 6 to 11 cycles. A single record per CDR3 protein comes from TCRdb applying MiXCR to the 5' RACE reads. The sample contains over 1.5 million distinct CDR3 sequences, roughly 52% of which appear only once. Germline CDR1 and CDR2: SGHTA and FQGNSA. V gave up 5 bases and J gave up 1 base; unmatched junction bases: 8. There are 16 residues in the CDR3. J is TRBJ1-5 and V is TRBV7-2; TRBD1 matches at 7 bases. The source of this sequence is a woman aged 40 to 50 in good health. The specimen sequenced was blood. The CDR3 DNA reads TGTGCCAGCAGCCCATCAGGGGGACGGAGCAATCAGCCCCAGCATTTT. Protein: CASSPSGGRSNQPQHF.